This T cell receptor (beta chain) comes out of a study of cytomegalovirus exposure and HLA in healthy donors. The overall study: The study's early data release held about 85 million unique TCRs from HLA-typed donors.

The PCR was carried out with 60 Vbeta primers and 13 Jbeta primers. Sequencing used immunoSEQ multiplex PCR; TCRdb keeps in-frame clones, though not all of them. The sample yields about 130,000 clones, around four fifths seen once. In the case of this clone: Antigen unknown.

General study findings and limits: Evidence from a later analysis indicated that most CMV-associated TCR beta chains looked HLA-restricted. Only CMV serostatus was available as immune exposure information.

Donors in the study were healthy people who gave bone marrow. The CDR3 runs to 13 residues. Losses at the gene ends were 6 bases for V and 5 bases for J; bases not matched to a gene: 4. Germline loops: CDR1 LNHDA, CDR2 SQIVND (reference sequence). This TCR came from a male donor in good health and CMV-seropositive. The source material was PBMCs. The chain links TRBV19 to TRBJ2-7; 10 positions agree with TRBD2. CDR3 coding DNA: TGTGCCAGTAGCCCTAGCGGGGGTAACGAGCAGTACTTC. This translates into CASSPSGGNEQYF.